The sequence of this T cell receptor beta chain was determined in a study of shared clonotypes between healthy human individuals. Positively selected for CCR7, the CD45RO-negative cells used as naive CD8 cells excluded terminally differentiated effector memory CD45RA+ cells. V was clipped by 7 bases and J by 4 bases; unmatched bases: 8. The CDR3 is made up of 13 amino acids. The V gene's germline CDR1 is SQVTM and CDR2 ANQGSEA. The assay was immunoSEQ multiplex PCR, and TCRdb's table has in-frame clones only and misses some. The top ten hold under 1.5% of the sample, which has 1.5 million to 2.5 million clones, about 95% seen once.

The source material was naive CD8+ T cells sorted from blood. The rearrangement joins TRBV29-1 to TRBJ1-1; 8 nucleotides agree with TRBD1. This clonotype was obtained from a man younger than 35 in good health. The DNA of the CDR3 is TGCAGCGGATGGACAGGGTTGTCCACTGAAGCTTTCTTT. This sequence encodes CSGWTGLSTEAFF.